The 31 T cell receptor beta chains in this list originate from one sample, sequenced in a study of blood T cell repertoires in COVID-19. The method was immunoSEQ multiplex PCR; TCRdb's version includes in-frame clones alone and lacks a portion of them. The repertoire has 150,000 to 200,000 clones, approximately 88% of them found once; the top ten carry approximately 9%. The sequencing sample was made of PBMCs or T cells enriched from blood (not recorded which). The receptors originated from a woman aged 18-29 years who had recovered from COVID-19.

The rearrangement uses TRBV6-5 and TRBJ2-7; D is possibly TRBD1 (5 bases). CDR1 MNHEY and CDR2 SVGAGI come from the germline V gene. The length of the CDR3 is 16 residues. V lost 0 bases to trimming and J lost 0 bases, with 12 bases between them. The CDR3 region is CASSYSSRVSSYEQYF. Written as DNA, the CDR3 is TGTGCCAGCAGTTACTCGAGCAGGGTGAGCTCCTACGAGCAGTACTTC.

This sequence joins TRBV11-1 and TRBJ2-7; 13 bases agree with TRBD2. CDR3 length: 15 residues. CDR1 is SGHAT, CDR2 FQDESV, per germline (reference sequence). V lost 5 bases, J lost 1 base, and 2 bases stayed unmatched. The CDR3 is CASSPGLAGSYEQYF. CDR3 sequence (DNA): TGTGCCAGCAGCCCGGGACTAGCGGGGTCCTACGAGCAGTACTTC.

The rearrangement links TRBV7-2 to TRBJ2-2; D remains ambiguous. Between the trimmed V and J ends, which lost 1 base and 1 base, there was a span of 4 bases. CDR1 and CDR2 from the germline V gene are SGHTA and FQGNSA. The CDR3 spans 14 residues. The CDR3 DNA reads TGTGCCAGCAGCTTAGGGAGGAACACCGGGGAGCTGTTTTTT. It is translated as CASSLGRNTGELFF.

The J gene is TRBJ2-7, the V gene TRBV28; the D gene is possibly TRBD2 (5 bases). This CDR3 comprises 13 residues. The germline V gene encodes CDR1 MDHEN and CDR2 SYDVKM. V lost 6 bases, J lost 3 bases, and 12 bases lay in between. The CDR3 reads CASRNPGNYEQYF. As DNA, the CDR3 is TGTGCCAGCAGAAACCCCGGGAACTACGAGCAGTACTTC.

This chain links TRBV28 with TRBJ2-1; 10 bases line up with TRBD2. The trim removed 8 bases at V and 0 bases at J, leaving 13 bases unmatched. The CDR3 has 18 amino acids. Germline V gives CDR1 MDHEN, CDR2 SYDVKM. CDR3 in amino acids: CASPSGRASGGSYNEQFF. The CDR3 region has the DNA TGTGCCAGCCCAAGCGGGAGGGCCAGCGGAGGCTCCTACAATGAGCAGTTCTTC.

The chain links TRBV11-2 to TRBJ2-4; tentative D call: TRBD1 (6 bases). The CDR3 extends over 13 amino acids. With 5 bases removed from V and 13 bases from J, the gap between germline ends came to 18 bases. CDR1 SGHAT and CDR2 FQNNGV come from the germline V gene. CDR3 region: CASSNGQNSRQYF. In nucleotides, the CDR3 is TGTGCCAGCAGCAATGGACAGAATAGTAGACAGTACTTC.

The J gene is TRBJ2-7, the V gene TRBV5-1; 9 bases line up with TRBD1. From germline, CDR1 is SGHRS and CDR2 YFSETQ. The CDR3 runs to 15 residues. Trimming took 4 bases from V and 3 from J; bases not matched to a gene: 8. The CDR3 DNA reads TGCGCCAGCAGCGTCCCGACAGGGGGTCACTACGAGCAGTACTTC. This sequence encodes CASSVPTGGHYEQYF.

This rearrangement joins TRBV27 to TRBJ1-2; 8 nucleotides line up with TRBD1. The CDR3 sequence is 19 residues long. Trimming removed 6 bases from V and 5 bases from J; junction bases left unmatched: 23. Germline V CDR1 and CDR2: MNHEY, SMNVEV (reference sequence). The CDR3 here is CASRKTGNSGQALDYGYTF. As DNA, the CDR3 is TGTGCCAGCAGAAAAACCGGGAACTCGGGACAGGCCCTTGATTATGGCTACACCTTC.

The rearrangement joins TRBV27 to TRBJ2-7, with 13 bases that match TRBD2. The V gene's germline CDR1 is MNHEY and CDR2 SMNVEV (reference sequence). This CDR3 region has 16 residues. The V and J ends lost 5 bases and 2 bases, in that order; junction bases with no gene match: 6. The CDR3 DNA reads TGTGCCAGCAGTGCCGGGACTAGCGGGACGACCTACGAGCAGTACTTC. As protein: CASSAGTSGTTYEQYF.

The V and J genes are TRBV3-1 (or the pseudogene TRBV3-2) and TRBJ1-1, with 7 bases matching TRBD1. The CDR3 runs 13 residues. Looked up from germline, CDR1 is LGHDT and CDR2 is YNNKEL (reference sequence). V trimming: 1 base; J trimming: 8 bases; junction bases outside the gene matches: 4. CDR3: CASSQARGLEAFF. The CDR3 DNA reads as TGTGCCAGCAGCCAAGCTAGGGGGCTGGAAGCTTTCTTT.

V and J are TRBV27 and TRBJ1-1; TRBD1 aligns across 10 bases. This CDR3 is built from 17 residues. Germline V gene sequence: CDR1 MNHEY, CDR2 SMNVEV (reference sequence). The J segment lost 1 base and the V segment lost 0 bases, leaving 5 bases of the junction unmatched. The CDR3 DNA reads as TGTGCCAGCAGTTTATCGACAGGGGGCCTCAAGAACACTGAAGCTTTCTTT. As protein: CASSLSTGGLKNTEAFF.

The chain combines TRBV29-1 with TRBJ1-2; TRBD1 might be the D (5 bases). Trimming took off 7 bases at V and 8 bases at J, with 14 bases between the two ends. The CDR3 sequence is 11 residues long. Per germline, CDR1 SQVTM and CDR2 ANQGSEA. CDR3 DNA sequence: TGCAGCGACTTTGGGGCGGGGGGCTACACCTTC. It specifies CSDFGAGGYTF.

This clone has just one count. The chain recombines TRBV4-3 with TRBJ1-3; D gene uncertain. There are 16 residues in the CDR3. CDR1 is LGHNA and CDR2 is YSLEER in the germline V gene. The V end lost 0 bases, the J end lost 0 bases, and 9 bases lay between the germline ends. CDR3 region: CASSQDLTSSGNTIYF. CDR3 nucleotides: TGCGCCAGCAGCCAAGATTTAACGAGCTCTGGAAACACCATATATTTT.

The V call is TRBV7-2, the J call TRBJ2-5; D may be TRBD1 (7 bases). CDR3 length: 14 residues. Trimming shortened V by 4 bases and J by 4 bases, and 13 bases separated the two germline ends. Germline V gives CDR1 SGHTA, CDR2 FQGNSA. CDR3 sequence reads: CASSSSRGAETQYF. Here the CDR3 DNA reads TGTGCCAGCAGCTCGAGCAGGGGGGCAGAGACCCAGTACTTC. Together with reference TRBV7-2 and TRBJ2-5, the CDR3 gives the full variable domain: GAGVSQSPSNKVTEKGKDVELRCDPISGHTALYWYRQSLGQGLEFLIYFQGNSAPDKSGLPSDRFSAERTGGSVSTLTIQRTQQEDSAVYLCASSSSRGAETQYFGPGTRLLVL.

The chain couples TRBV18 to TRBJ1-6; D is unresolved. The CDR3 consists of 13 residues. Germline loops: CDR1 KGHSH, CDR2 LQKENI. Trimming stripped 8 bases from V and 7 bases from J, with 12 bases between. DNA for the CDR3: TGTGCCAGCCATAAAGAACGGAATTCACCCCTCCACTTT. Protein product: CASHKERNSPLHF.

V gene TRBV9 combines with J gene TRBJ2-1, with 8 bases lining up with TRBD2. Germline trimming cut 2 bases from V and 9 bases from J; bases unmatched to any gene: 10. The germline V gene has CDR1 SGDLS and CDR2 YYNGEE. The CDR3 has 15 residues. The CDR3 DNA reads TGTGCCAGCAGCGTGAGCGGGAGCGGCCTTGGTGAGCAGTTCTTC. Its translation: CASSVSGSGLGEQFF.

The chain is built from TRBV27 and TRBJ2-5; 9 bases fit TRBD2. This CDR3 has 18 residues. Per germline, CDR1 MNHEY and CDR2 SMNVEV (reference sequence). The V gene end was trimmed by 3 bases and the J gene end by 5 bases; junction bases not matched to a gene: 16. The CDR3 reads CASSFGTSWREVLETQYF. CDR3 sequence (DNA): TGTGCCAGCAGTTTCGGGACTAGCTGGAGGGAGGTCCTGGAGACCCAGTACTTC.

The gene calls are TRBV6-5 and TRBJ1-2; TRBD1 might be the D (5 bases). The CDR3 is 12 amino acids. Germline CDR1 and CDR2: MNHEY and SVGAGI. V was clipped by 5 bases and J by 6 bases, with 10 bases between them. DNA of the CDR3: TGTGCCAGCAGTAGGGGCCTGGATGGCTACACCTTC. Translation: CASSRGLDGYTF.

The genes are TRBV29-1 and TRBJ2-7, with 7 bases aligning to TRBD2. This CDR3 spans 13 amino acids. Germline V gene lookup returns CDR1 SQVTM and CDR2 ANQGSEA. With V trimmed by 6 bases and J by 2 bases, 7 bases remained unmatched. The CDR3 region is CSVKGRVTYEQYF. The CDR3, as DNA: TGCAGCGTCAAGGGGAGGGTCACCTACGAGCAGTACTTC.

This chain connects TRBV7-6 to TRBJ1-1; 10 positions match TRBD1. V shed 3 bases, J shed 5 bases, and the junction held 9 bases outside the gene matches. Germline V gene data show CDR1 as SGHVS and CDR2 as FNYEAQ. This CDR3 is built from 16 residues. The chain's CDR3 is CASSFGDRGYMTEAFF. The CDR3 DNA reads TGTGCCAGCAGCTTTGGGGACAGGGGTTATATGACTGAAGCTTTCTTT.

The chain has TRBV5-1 and TRBJ1-1; D might be TRBD1 (5 bases). The V end lost 0 bases, the J end lost 2 bases, and 17 bases lay between the germline ends. This CDR3 has 17 residues. Germline loops: CDR1 SGHRS, CDR2 YFSETQ. The CDR3 nucleotides are TGCGCCAGCAGCTTGGCGGTAGATGGGGGGTTAAACACTGAAGCTTTCTTT. Translation: CASSLAVDGGLNTEAFF. Drawing the rest from reference TRBV5-1 and TRBJ1-1, the complete variable domain is KAGVTQTPRYLIKTRGQQVTLSCSPISGHRSVSWYQQTPGQGLQFLFEYFSETQRNKGNFPGRFSGRQFSNSRSEMNVSTLELGDSALYLCASSLAVDGGLNTEAFFGQGTRLTVV.

V usage is TRBV14 and J usage is TRBJ1-1; the match to TRBD1 covers 9 bases. Germline V gene lookup returns CDR1 SGHDN and CDR2 FVKESK. The CDR3 has 14 amino acids. Unmatched junction bases numbered 6, after V lost 6 bases and J lost 4 bases. The CDR3 DNA follows: TGTGCCAGCAGAGAACAGGGGGCGCCCACTGAAGCTTTCTTT. Its translation is CASREQGAPTEAFF. Full variable domain (outside the CDR3, taken from reference TRBV14 and TRBJ1-1): EAGVTQFPSHSVIEKGQTVTLRCDPISGHDNLYWYRRVMGKEIKFLLHFVKESKQDESGMPNNRFLAERTGGTYSTLKVQPAELEDSGVYFCASREQGAPTEAFFGQGTRLTVV.

The V gene is TRBV7-6, the J gene TRBJ1-1; tentative D call: TRBD1 (5 bases). The CDR3 spans 14 residues. Trimming removed 5 bases from V and 1 base from J, with 11 bases in between. The germline V gene encodes CDR1 SGHVS and CDR2 FNYEAQ. The CDR3 bases are TGTGCCAGCAGCCCAGGGTTACCGAACACTGAAGCTTTCTTT. Translated: CASSPGLPNTEAFF. The full variable domain, in which reference TRBV7-6 and TRBJ1-1 provide the parts outside the CDR3, is GAGVSQSPRYKVTKRGQDVALRCDPISGHVSLYWYRQALGQGPEFLTYFNYEAQQDKSGLPNDRFSAERPEGSISTLTIQRTEQRDSAMYRCASSPGLPNTEAFFGQGTRLTVV.

The chain recombines TRBV3-1 (or the pseudogene TRBV3-2) with TRBJ2-5; D possibly corresponds to TRBD2 (6 bases). CDR3 size: 16 residues. The germline V gene encodes CDR1 LGHDT and CDR2 YNNKEL (reference sequence). Trimming took 0 bases from V and 3 from J, leaving 14 bases between them. In nucleotides, the CDR3 is TGTGCCAGCAGCCAAGACCCGTGGGGGGTGGAAGAGACCCAGTACTTC. Protein sequence: CASSQDPWGVEETQYF.

V usage is TRBV28 and J usage is TRBJ2-7; D is unresolved. CDR1 is MDHEN, CDR2 SYDVKM, per germline. The CDR3 spans 11 residues. V shed 4 bases and J shed 6 bases, with 7 bases lying between them. CDR3 coding DNA: TGTGCCAGCAGTTCCCCCCGCGAGCAGTACTTC. Translated, it gives CASSSPREQYF.

This chain connects TRBV7-2 to TRBJ1-4, with D perhaps TRBD1 (5 bases). The CDR3 runs to 15 residues. V was clipped by 4 bases and J by 8 bases, with 17 bases between them. Germline CDR1 and CDR2: SGHTA and FQGNSA. The CDR3 is CASSWAPGVGEKLFF. Written as DNA, the CDR3 is TGTGCCAGCAGCTGGGCCCCGGGGGTAGGGGAAAAACTGTTTTTT.

The chain joins TRBV28 to TRBJ1-5, with 7 bases aligning to TRBD1. CDR3 length: 19 residues. Per the germline V gene, CDR1 is MDHEN and CDR2 is SYDVKM. Trimming cost V 3 bases and J 0 bases; bases outside gene matches: 14. CDR3 residues: CASSFRPRRTGASNQPQHF. In DNA form, the CDR3 reads TGTGCCAGCAGTTTTAGGCCCAGGCGTACAGGGGCTAGCAATCAGCCCCAGCATTTT.

This sequence joins TRBV3-1 (or the pseudogene TRBV3-2) and TRBJ1-2, with 8 positions matching TRBD1. The CDR3 runs to 14 residues. From germline, CDR1 is LGHDT and CDR2 YNNKEL (reference sequence). J lost 8 bases, V lost 0 bases, and 5 bases had no gene match. CDR3 sequence: CASSQDVSGGGYTF. CDR3 nucleotides: TGTGCCAGCAGCCAAGATGTTTCAGGGGGCGGCTACACCTTC.

The chain employs TRBV28 and TRBJ1-2, with D possibly being TRBD1 (5 bases). This CDR3 has 16 amino acids. CDR1 and CDR2 (germline): MDHEN, SYDVKM. The ends were cut back, 2 bases at V and 8 bases at J, with 21 bases in the middle. The CDR3 DNA follows: TGTGCCAGCAGTTTAGGATCGGAGGGGCGTGCAATAGGCTACACCTTC. Residues: CASSLGSEGRAIGYTF.

This chain connects TRBV19 to TRBJ1-5; D not certain. V gave up 0 bases and J gave up 3 bases, with 9 bases separating them. The CDR3 has 15 residues. The germline CDR1 and CDR2 sequences are LNHDA and SQIVND (reference sequence). In DNA, the CDR3 is TGTGCCAGTAGTATAGATCCCCAGGTCAATCAGCCCCAGCATTTT. This translates into CASSIDPQVNQPQHF.

The chain is built from TRBV9 and TRBJ2-1; 8 positions agree with TRBD1. Germline V gives CDR1 SGDLS, CDR2 YYNGEE. J lost 9 bases, V lost 4 bases, and 6 bases had no gene match. The CDR3 is 13 amino acids. CDR3 DNA sequence: TGTGCCAGCAGCTATTCGACAGGGGCTGAGCAGTTCTTC. Protein: CASSYSTGAEQFF.